The subject of this entry is one T cell receptor (beta chain). The target antigen is unknown. For TCR beta, libraries came from iRepertoire HTBI primers and Arm-PCR of CDR3 regions. In the study's own analysis: Segment identification across samples yielded 60 or so TRBV and 14 to 15 TRBJ segments. In TCRdb, the multiplex PCR reads were re-called with MiXCR into one record per CDR3 protein. The V and J calls here are based on TCRdb, not the publication. The repertoire includes some 250,000 distinct CDR3 sequences, 15% to 20% of them detected once, and around 13% sits in the top ten. The data were taken from a study of regulatory T cells in long-lasting Graves disease. Notes on the study in general: Newly diagnosed Graves' patients exceeded persistent ones in TCR diversity.

Germline V CDR1 and CDR2: SEHNR, FQNEAQ (reference sequence). This CDR3 is 13 amino acids long. The V segment lost 5 bases and the J segment 8 bases; nucleotides outside the gene matches: 8. The time point here: newly diagnosed GD, antithyroid drugs for less than 3 months. RNA isolated from PBMCs was used to make the TCR library. The same specimen was also included in a second study, on T cells in Graves' hyperthyroidism and ophthalmopathy. Per that study: With a duration under 2 months, the hyperthyroidism was newly diagnosed in patients aged 18 to 65.

Sequencing used peripheral blood mononuclear cells (PBMCs), obtained at new diagnosis, from a patient treated with antithyroid drugs. The chain recombines TRBV7-9 with TRBJ1-2, with TRBD1 matching over 7 bases. This receptor was obtained from a woman in her thirties with Graves disease. The CDR3, as DNA: TGTGCCAGCAGCCCAGGGGGGGCGCCCGGCTACACCTTC. Protein product: CASSPGGAPGYTF.